A single TCR beta chain is shown here with its context. Its antigen is undetermined. Time point indicated: persistent/refractory GD, antithyroid drugs over 5 years with positive TRAb. PBMCs provided the RNA from which the TCR library was made. From each patient, around 10 milliliters of peripheral blood was drawn and collected into an EDTA anticoagulant tube. Combining iRepertoire HTBI primers with Arm-PCR of CDR3 regions, the authors built TCR beta libraries. TCRdb independently ran MiXCR on the multiplex PCR reads; one entry per CDR3 protein. Among a few hundred thousand distinct CDR3 sequences listed, approximately 25% were seen once. The sample belongs to a study of regulatory T cells in long-lasting Graves disease. Study results and caveats: Possibly, accuracy suffered from the small sample size. Among samples with persistent disease, TRBV28, TRBJ1-2 and TRBJ2-5 were favored. Thyroid tissue went unexamined; only peripheral blood was analyzed.

The length of the CDR3 is 16 residues. Germline values: CDR1 SGHDT, CDR2 YYEEEE. Unmatched junction bases numbered 7, after V lost 0 bases and J lost 8 bases. This TCR derives from a woman aged 40 to 49 with Graves disease. V is TRBV5-6 and J is TRBJ2-2; 10 nucleotides line up with TRBD2. Sequences were derived from peripheral blood mononuclear cells (PBMCs), sampled when the disease was refractory, from a patient treated with antithyroid drugs. CDR3 protein: CASSLALAGVLGELFF. The CDR3 DNA sequence: TGTGCCAGCAGCTTGGCCCTAGCGGGAGTGTTGGGGGAGCTGTTTTTT.